The 5 T cell receptor beta chains listed next were all sequenced from one sample in a study of T cells in women clearing cervical HPV infection. Assay: immunoSEQ multiplex PCR; the TCRdb copy retains only in-frame clones and omits some. This sample's table reports about 30,000 clones. Input material: blood buffy coat. These receptors were taken from a woman between 18 and 75 years old with a cervical HPV16 infection that either progressed to CIN3+ or cleared (not recorded which).

Concerning this clone: The read falls 3 residues short of the CDR3 end, and the missing part is taken from the germline J gene. The chain carries TRBV4-2 and TRBJ2-5; 7 nucleotides align to TRBD2. Unmatched junction bases numbered 2, after V lost 4 bases and J lost 3 bases. The CDR3 covers 13 residues. The germline gives CDR1 LGHNA, CDR2 YNFKEQ. The sequenced CDR3 bases are TGTGCCAGCAGCCTCGGGACTAAAGAGACC. It is translated as CASSLGTKET. The whole CDR3 protein is CASSLGTKETQYF.

To note about this clone: The CDR3 end lies 3 residues beyond the end of the read and is filled in from the germline J gene. The V call is TRBV29-1, the J call TRBJ1-1; possible D gene TRBD1, 6 bases. The V gene lost 3 bases and the J gene lost 5 bases, with 13 bases spanning the gap. Germline V gene sequence: CDR1 SQVTM, CDR2 ANQGSEA. The CDR3 length is 13 residues. The part of the CDR3 DNA that was read is TGCAGCGTTGATGGGGGGGCAGTGACTGAA. Translation gives CSVDGGAVTE. The complete CDR3 reads CSVDGGAVTEAFF.

Worth noting for this clone: Coverage ceases 3 residues before the CDR3 finishes, and the germline J gene fills in the end. The chain couples TRBV5-4 to TRBJ2-3; TRBD2 matches at 7 bases. Germline CDR1 and CDR2: SGHNT and YYREEE (reference sequence). V gave up 0 bases and J gave up 2 bases; unmatched junction bases: 6. The length of the CDR3 is 16 residues. CDR3 DNA (partial): TGTGCCAGCAGCTTGGGCGGGCGGGGGATCACAGATACG. As protein: CASSLGGRGITDT. The CDR3 in its entirety is CASSLGGRGITDTQYF.

The sequenced CDR3 bases are TGTGCCATCAGACCCACCGTCTCGGCTAGCGGGCAAGAGACC. Translated: CAIRPTVSASGQET. From start to end, the CDR3 is CAIRPTVSASGQETQYF. The rearrangement links TRBV10-3 to TRBJ2-5; 8 nucleotides line up with TRBD2. The sequence runs out 3 residues before the end of the CDR3; the remainder is reconstructed from the germline J gene. This CDR3 spans 17 amino acids. The ends lost 6 bases at V and 2 bases at J; junction bases unmatched: 14. Germline V gene lookup returns CDR1 ENHRY and CDR2 SYGVKD.

For this clone: The DNA ends 3 residues before the CDR3 does, and the rest of the CDR3 is filled in from the germline J gene. The rearrangement uses TRBV2 and TRBJ2-2, with 8 bases aligning to TRBD1. J gave up 3 bases and V 6 bases, and 3 bases lay outside the gene matches. The germline CDR1 and CDR2 sequences are SNHLY and FYNNEI. This CDR3 comprises 14 residues. CDR3 DNA (partial): TGTGCCAGCAGCGGACAGGGTGACACCGGGGAG. This encodes CASSGQGDTGE. The entire CDR3 reads CASSGQGDTGELFF.